This T cell receptor (beta chain) was documented in a study of cytomegalovirus exposure and HLA in healthy donors (dated by TCRdb to about 2017). For the wider study: In an earlier analysis of 587 of the donors, around 290 Gb of sequence data and approximately 120 million unique TCR beta sequences from roughly 180 million T cells were reported. About 280 gigabases of sequencing data and approximately 92 million unique TCR sequences made up an early release that covered over 550 HLA-typed donors. Among the roughly 400 genotyped donors, approximately 82% belonged to the genetic ancestry cluster associated with self-reported Caucasian donors. The aim of the study was to test whether cataloging public T cell receptors could identify signatures of past pathogen exposure. The study used immunosequencing to profile the T cell repertoires of more than 650 subjects and linked those repertoires to cytomegalovirus serostatus. In addition to the first cohort of several hundred subjects, a separate validation cohort of approximately 120 different subjects was used. To predict cytomegalovirus infection status, the study combined high-throughput TCR immunosequencing, statistical association of individual TCRs with disease status, and machine learning. A later analysis re-examined previously published TCR beta repertoires from hundreds of donors and added high-resolution HLA genotyping to investigate patterns of TCR occurrence. Rather than drawing on any new phenotypic data, the later analysis identified candidate immune exposures from TCR beta sequences and the way those sequences occurred across donors. In an earlier analysis of 550 to 700 of the donors, high-throughput TCR beta sequencing was used to judge whether each TCR beta V gene segment behaved as functional or pseudogenic. Donor age, sex, ethnicity and CMV serostatus were compiled together with the repertoire data. A later genetic analysis used genome-wide SNP genotypes for about 55% of the 666 donors, treating that subset as a discovery cohort. Every repertoire in the discovery cohort had been generated on one and the same sequencing platform. HLA typing included class I and class II loci at four-digit resolution. Typing coverage varied by locus: 629-630 donors for A, B, C, DRB1 and DQB1; 500 to 550 for DQA1; around 570 for DPA1; 450 to 480 for DPB1. A handful of DR-DQ haplotypes were handled as single units for association and clustering because linkage in the cohort was strong. Among 398 genotyped donors of the cohort, an average of about 240,000 unique TCR beta nucleotide sequences was sequenced per donor, of which about 19% were non-productive. Overall study outcomes, separate from this receptor: V-gene and J-gene trimming of TCR beta chains was associated with a missense DCLRE1C variant in a later genetic analysis, and the association was replicated in an independent cohort. Most CMV-associated TCR beta chains appeared to be HLA-restricted in a later analysis, and the HLA associations seemed to be driven largely by CMV exposure. Because the 87-base-pair reads could not distinguish some IMGT-functional V segments, including TRBV6-2 and TRBV6-3, those segments were excluded. Because HLA typing was unavailable for some donors at each locus, only the typed subset was used in association tests. At a false discovery rate of 0.05, a later analysis linked 15,000 to 20,000 TCR beta sequences to specific HLA alleles. A later genetic analysis reported fewer N-insertions in productive TCRs among donors in an Asian-associated ancestry cluster than the roughly 720-donor mean. A cluster of highly shared sequence variants was judged likely to represent a technical artifact of the sequencing pipeline. Three of the identified cytomegalovirus-associated TCR beta chains were confirmed in vitro to be specific for cytomegalovirus antigens. The only immune exposure information available for the cohort was CMV serostatus. The earlier analysis of about 600 of the donors excluded around 17 rarely observed V segments, including chromosome 9 orphons, because counts were too low. The cohort was sequenced for TCR beta chains only, and without alpha or paired-chain data the features that could be detected were limited. A further reported finding was that TCR beta sequences accurately predicted the HLA-A and HLA-B alleles for most subjects in the first cohort. Assigning TCR associations to individual alleles was difficult when HLA alleles, especially DR and DQ, strongly co-occurred. In a later analysis, TCR association rates were found to vary across HLA loci, with the most associated TCRs seen for DRB1 alleles and the fewest for HLA-C alleles. A later analysis found that HLA-associated TCR beta chains were more clonally expanded and had lower generation probabilities than equally common non-associated chains. The authors suggested that the approach could potentially be generalized to other disease states and immunological phenotypes. A total of about 180 TCR beta chains were listed by the study as associated with cytomegalovirus. Linkage disequilibrium might explain the correlated functional status among segregating V segments, but an unknown experimental factor could not be ruled out. Most TCR sequences were seen in very few donors, while some public TCRs were found in many individuals. In an earlier analysis of 587 of the donors, most TCR beta V segments appeared in productive rearrangements about 90% or about 30% of the time, broadly matching IMGT annotations. In a later analysis, several top co-occurrence clusters were reported to appear linked to parvovirus B19, influenza, CMV and Epstein-Barr virus. Roughly uniform sequencing depth across donors was assumed in presence/absence analyses, although this assumption may not hold. In both the original and validation cohorts, the classifier was reported to diagnose cytomegalovirus status with high specificity and sensitivity.

Including the terminal cysteine and phenylalanine, the CDR3 comprises 15 residues. This entry keeps only the CDR3 DNA: 45 bases, framed from base 1. V and J are trimmed by 6 bases and 4 bases, and the gene matches miss 9 bases of the junction. Reading the germline V gene gives CDR1 MDHEN and CDR2 SYDVKM. Libraries were built with the immunoSEQ multiplex PCR assay. For the multiplex PCR, a mixture combining 60 forward primers for TCR Vbeta segments and 13 reverse primers for TCR Jbeta segments was used. The CDR3 region of rearranged TCR beta genes was amplified from genomic DNA by a multiplex PCR assay. The amplified TCR beta libraries were sequenced on the Illumina HiSeq System as 87-base-pair reads. The study's processing was this. Across the 600 to 700 repertoires, a later analysis counted 78 million or so unique TCR beta chains, some 11 million of which were shared by at least two donors. A nearest-neighbor algorithm error-corrected the raw reads and collapsed the reads into unique sequences, merging closely related sequences to remove PCR and sequencing errors. V, D and J gene segments were assigned by aligning CDR3 sequences to IMGT reference sequences. For a sequence to be retained, a match of at least six nucleotides was required to both a V gene segment and a J gene segment. Rearrangements were called productive when the CDR3 lacked stop codons and stayed in frame with V and J; all others were non-productive. Following IMGT convention, CDR3 was defined as the stretch from the second conserved V-encoded cysteine to the conserved J-encoded phenylalanine. Sequences without an unambiguous match to a single V gene segment were excluded from the earlier analysis of about 600 of the donors. In an earlier analysis of about 590 of the donors, a V segment was called functional when productive rearrangements were above 56.7%, and segregating when the standard deviation between donors exceeded 5%. A statistical classification framework was built for diagnosing cytomegalovirus status from the catalog of TCR beta chain sequences. In a later analysis, V and J genes were assigned by comparing TCR nucleotide sequences against IMGT/GENE-DB human TR gene sequences. A later analysis assigned CDR3 sequences and most-parsimonious VDJ recombination scenarios with the TCRdist pipeline. A later analysis defined each TCR beta chain by its CDR3 amino acid sequence plus V-gene family, and excluded reads lacking a unique V-gene family. As a way to deal with suspected cross-contamination and a sequencing artifact, a later analysis dropped approximately 590 nucleotide sequences that were highly shared and had low generation probability. In a later analysis, a clonal expansion index was calculated for each public chain from normalized within-repertoire ranks of inferred template counts. In a later analysis, generation probabilities were computed with a VDJ recombination model fitted to out-of-frame rearrangements, and the resulting probabilities were checked against IGoR. In a later analysis, hypergeometric tests were used to score TCR-TCR, TCR-HLA and TCR-CMV co-occurrence, with a repertoire-size bias correction applied to TCR pairs. False discovery rates were estimated in a later analysis by permuting HLA or CMV assignments 20 times. In a later analysis, co-occurring TCRs were grouped using DBSCAN, with TCRdist sequence similarity added in when clustering inside HLA-allele-positive subsets. Repertoires with fewer than 30,000 or more than 120,000 public chains, plus five repertoires with anomalous nucleotide sharing, were excluded from co-occurrence clustering. TCRdb took over this immuneACCESS table, retaining in-frame rearrangements with V and J assigned. Such tables are incomplete; in checked studies, under half of the missing clones stem from an unresolved V gene, and the remainder is unexplained. V and J calls and clone size are copied from that table; D and trimming were computed from the DNA. Across this sample there are about 130,000 clones, with about 73% seen only once. Clones ranked in the top ten supply about 3.1% of the sample.

The cohort consisted of 650 to 850 healthy bone marrow donors. Cohort members were all nominally healthy when sampled, although unrecorded immune exposures were likely present. Of the 700 or so cohort members, 289 had positive CMV serostatus and about 330 had negative CMV serostatus, and CMV serostatus was not recorded for the donor. Every donor gave a peripheral blood sample, and the peripheral blood mononuclear cells from that sample were used for TCR beta sequencing. The Qiagen DNeasy Blood Extraction Kit was used to extract genomic DNA from the blood cell samples. Concerning this clone: What antigen it recognizes has not been identified. The record has no base qualities; no much larger clone is one base away.

The sample taken for sequencing was PBMCs. The chain was built from TRBV28 and TRBJ1-2; 9 junctional bases match TRBD1. The source is a human donor in good health. The DNA reads as follows: TGTGCCAGCAGCCCTGCACAGGGGGCCGGCTATGGCTACACCTTC. It specifies CASSPAQGAGYGYTF.